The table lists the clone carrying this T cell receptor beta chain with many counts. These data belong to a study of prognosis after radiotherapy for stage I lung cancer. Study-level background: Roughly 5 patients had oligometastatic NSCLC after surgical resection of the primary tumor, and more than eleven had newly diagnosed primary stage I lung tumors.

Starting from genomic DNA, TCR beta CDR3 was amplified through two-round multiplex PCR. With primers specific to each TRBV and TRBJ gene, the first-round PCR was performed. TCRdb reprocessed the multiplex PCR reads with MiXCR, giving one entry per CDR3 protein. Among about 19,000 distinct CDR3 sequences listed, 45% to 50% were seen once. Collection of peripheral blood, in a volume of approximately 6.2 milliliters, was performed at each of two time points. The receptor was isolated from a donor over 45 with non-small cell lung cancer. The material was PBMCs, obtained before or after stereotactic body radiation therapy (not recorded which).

CDR3: CAISDMAGNEQFF. CDR3 bases: TGTGCCATCAGTGATATGGCGGGGAATGAGCAGTTCTTC. V and J are TRBV10-3 and TRBJ2-1, with D perhaps TRBD2 (6 bases). Per germline, CDR1 ENHRY and CDR2 SYGVKD. Trimming cost V 3 bases and J 7 bases, with 10 bases left between them. The CDR3 covers 13 residues.